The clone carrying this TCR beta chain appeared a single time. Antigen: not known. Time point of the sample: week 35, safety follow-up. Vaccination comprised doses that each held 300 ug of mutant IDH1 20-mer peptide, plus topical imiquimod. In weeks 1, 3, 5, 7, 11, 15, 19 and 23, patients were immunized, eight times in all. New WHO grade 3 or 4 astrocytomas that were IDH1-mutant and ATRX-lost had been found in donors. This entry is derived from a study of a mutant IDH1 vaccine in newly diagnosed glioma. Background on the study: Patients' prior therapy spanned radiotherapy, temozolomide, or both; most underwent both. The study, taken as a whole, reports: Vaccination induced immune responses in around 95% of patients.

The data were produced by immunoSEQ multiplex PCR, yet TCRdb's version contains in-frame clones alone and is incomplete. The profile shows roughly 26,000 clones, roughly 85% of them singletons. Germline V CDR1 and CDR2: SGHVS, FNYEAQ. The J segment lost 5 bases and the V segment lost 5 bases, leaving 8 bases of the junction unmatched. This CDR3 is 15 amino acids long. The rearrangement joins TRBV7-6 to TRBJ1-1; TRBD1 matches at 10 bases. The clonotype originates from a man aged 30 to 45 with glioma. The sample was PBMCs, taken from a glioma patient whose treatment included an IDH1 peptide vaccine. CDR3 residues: CASSPQTGGWTEAFF. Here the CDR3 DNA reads TGTGCCAGCAGCCCCCAGACAGGGGGCTGGACTGAAGCTTTCTTT.